This is a list of T cell receptor beta chains from one sample in a study of blood T cell repertoires in COVID-19. Libraries were prepared by immunoSEQ multiplex PCR; TCRdb keeps only in-frame clonotypes and omits some of them. The sample has about 70,000 clones; under 80% are singletons. The sample consisted of peripheral blood. The receptors stem from a human donor in a cohort sampled during active COVID-19. Each CDR3 is given with its conserved first and last residue. A D gene is named only where the DNA matches it firmly. The size entry is marked missing in some rows and otherwise reads once, few, many or a size class.

d_gene	v_gene	j_gene	abundance	CDR3nt	CDR3aa
TRBD2	TRBV5-4	TRBJ2-7	once	TGTGCCAGCAGCGAAGGGACTAGCCTCTCCTACGAGCAGTACTTC	CASSEGTSLSYEQYF
TRBD1	TRBV11-3	TRBJ2-1	NA	TGTGCCAGCACTAAACAGGGGTCTTTTTTTGAGCAGTTCTTC	CASTKQGSFFEQFF
NA	TRBV7-9	TRBJ2-1	NA	TGTGCCAGCAGCTTCCTCTTGAATGAGCAGTTCTTC	CASSFLLNEQFF
NA	TRBV12-3/TRBV12-4	TRBJ2-3	NA	TGTGCCAGCACCTACACAGATACGCAGTATTTT	CASTYTDTQYF
TRBD2	TRBV7-2	TRBJ2-1	NA	TGTGCCAGCAGCTTAGGACCGGGACTAGCGTGGAATGAGCAGTTCTTC	CASSLGPGLAWNEQFF
NA	TRBV7-9	TRBJ1-4	NA	TGTGCCAGCAGCTTTAGGCCTCGCGGTGAAAAACTGTTTTTT	CASSFRPRGEKLFF
NA	TRBV11-3	TRBJ1-5	NA	TGTGCCAGCAGCTTATATTCGGATCAGCCCCAGCATTTT	CASSLYSDQPQHF
TRBD1	TRBV6-5	TRBJ2-7	few	TGTGCCAGCAGCCAGACTGCACAGGGGCACGAGCAGTACTTC	CASSQTAQGHEQYF
NA	TRBV18	TRBJ1-2	NA	TGTGCCAGCTCACCAAGCCAACCGCAGCGCGGGGGCTACACCTTC	CASSPSQPQRGGYTF
NA	TRBV13	TRBJ1-2	NA	TGTGCCAGCAGCTTAGGACGGGGAGCTAACTATGGCTACACCTTC	CASSLGRGANYGYTF
TRBD1	TRBV24-1	TRBJ1-3	NA	TGTGCCACCAGTGATCCCGGACAGGGGAGTTCTGGAAACACCATATATTTT	CATSDPGQGSSGNTIYF
TRBD2	TRBV2	TRBJ2-5	NA	TGTGCCAGCGCCGGGACTAGCGATAGTGGGGCCCAGTACTTC	CASAGTSDSGAQYF
TRBD1	TRBV7-2	TRBJ1-2	NA	TGTGCCAGCAGCTTAACTGCGACAGGGGGTGGGTATGGCTACACCTTC	CASSLTATGGGYGYTF
NA	TRBV4-3	TRBJ2-5	few	TGCGCCAGCAGCCAAGGGGGAAAAGGGGAAGAGACCCAGTACTTC	CASSQGGKGEETQYF
NA	TRBV6-5	TRBJ1-1	NA	TGTGCCAGCAAGAATATGGGGGGGAACACTGAAGCTTTCTTT	CASKNMGGNTEAFF
TRBD1	TRBV15	TRBJ1-2	NA	TGTGCCACCAGCGGAACGGACAGGACTAACTATGGCTACACCTTC	CATSGTDRTNYGYTF
TRBD2	TRBV5-1	TRBJ2-1	NA	TGCGCCAGCAGCTTGGCGGCTAGCGGCAATGAGCAGTTCTTC	CASSLAASGNEQFF
TRBD2	TRBV7-7	TRBJ2-5	NA	TGTGCCAGCAGCCGCGCGGGGGGAAGGGGGGAGACCCAGTACTTC	CASSRAGGRGETQYF
NA	TRBV5-6	TRBJ2-7	NA	TGTGCCAGCAGCCGGAGGGACAGCGCCTACGAGCAGTACTTC	CASSRRDSAYEQYF
TRBD2	TRBV15	TRBJ2-5	NA	TGTGCCACAGGACTAGCGCAAGAGACCCAGTACTTC	CATGLAQETQYF
NA	TRBV12-3/TRBV12-4	TRBJ2-7	NA	TGTGCCATCTCAGGCGATCCTGGGGAGCAGTACTTC	CAISGDPGEQYF
TRBD2	TRBV29-1	TRBJ2-1	NA	TGCAGCGTTGACCAGCGGGGGGGTTACAATGAGCAGTTCTTC	CSVDQRGGYNEQFF
NA	TRBV5-1	TRBJ1-1	NA	TGCGCCAGCAGCGAGGCCCAGGGTGAGGAGACTGAAGCTTTCTTT	CASSEAQGEETEAFF
NA	TRBV7-2	TRBJ2-5	NA	TGTGCCAGCAGCTCGAGGCCCCAAGAGACCCAGTACTTC	CASSSRPQETQYF
TRBD1	TRBV5-1	TRBJ2-7	NA	TGCGCCAGCAGCAGGACAGGGGCGTACGAGCAGTACTTC	CASSRTGAYEQYF
NA	TRBV6-4	TRBJ1-2	few	TGTGCCAGCAGCGCAGGTGGCAAAGGCTACACCTTC	CASSAGGKGYTF
TRBD1	TRBV24-1	TRBJ1-4	NA	TGTGCCACCTCTCCAGGGACAGTAGAAGAAAAACTGTTTTTT	CATSPGTVEEKLFF
TRBD1	TRBV18	TRBJ1-3	NA	TGTGCCAGCTCTCCTCAGCGACAGGGCTCTGGAAACACCATATATTTT	CASSPQRQGSGNTIYF
NA	TRBV5-1	TRBJ1-6	NA	TGCGCCAGCACCTCGGGCGGGGGTTATTCACCCCTCCACTTT	CASTSGGGYSPLHF
NA	TRBV30	TRBJ2-7	NA	TGTGCCTGGAGTCGGGACAAGGGCTACGAGCAGTACTTC	CAWSRDKGYEQYF
TRBD1	TRBV23-1	TRBJ2-7	few	TGCGCCAGCAGTCTAAAACCGGGACAGGTCCTGGGGCCCTACGAGCAGTACTTC	CASSLKPGQVLGPYEQYF
TRBD1	TRBV11-3	TRBJ2-7	NA	TGTGCCAGCAGCTTAGACCCCGGACAGGGGGCGTACGAGCAGTACTTC	CASSLDPGQGAYEQYF
TRBD2	TRBV9	TRBJ2-7	once	TGTGCCAGCAGCCTCAACCCCGCTAGCGGGGCAACCTACGAGCAGTACTTC	CASSLNPASGATYEQYF
NA	TRBV6-4	TRBJ2-3	NA	TGTGCCAGCAGTGTAACAGCTAAAGATACGCAGTATTTT	CASSVTAKDTQYF
NA	TRBV14	TRBJ2-3	NA	TGTGCCAGCAGCTCCAGGCCATCTAGCGCCGATACGCAGTATTTT	CASSSRPSSADTQYF
NA	TRBV29-1	TRBJ1-2	NA	TGCAGCGTTGAAGACGGACAAAAAGGCTACACCTTC	CSVEDGQKGYTF
NA	TRBV6-6	TRBJ2-7	few	TGTGCCAGCAGGCTACGGGACAAACACTACGAGCAGTACTTC	CASRLRDKHYEQYF
TRBD1	TRBV14	TRBJ1-6	NA	TGTGCCAGCAGCCAGTTCCGGGACAGGGGGCGATTTCTGTATAATTCACCCCTCCACTTT	CASSQFRDRGRFLYNSPLHF
TRBD1	TRBV6-2/TRBV6-3	TRBJ2-7	NA	TGTGCCAGCAGTTACTTCGGACAGGGGTCCTACGAGCAGTACTTC	CASSYFGQGSYEQYF
TRBD1	TRBV6-5	TRBJ2-6	NA	TGTGCCAGCAGTATGACAGGGGCTGGGGCCAACGTCCTGACTTTC	CASSMTGAGANVLTF
TRBD1	TRBV28	TRBJ1-2	few	TGTGCCAGCAGTTTCAGCCGACAGGGGTACGGCTACACCTTC	CASSFSRQGYGYTF
NA	TRBV6-5	TRBJ2-7	few	TGTGCCAGCAGTTACTCGGACAGATACGAGCAGTACTTC	CASSYSDRYEQYF
NA	TRBV7-2	TRBJ1-4	NA	TGTGCCAGCAGCTCAACAGGGAGAACTAATGAAAAACTGTTTTTT	CASSSTGRTNEKLFF
NA	TRBV6-5	TRBJ2-7	NA	TGTGCCAGCATCCCCCAGGGGCTTGCCTACGAGCAGTACTTC	CASIPQGLAYEQYF
TRBD2	TRBV5-4	TRBJ2-1	few	TGTGCCAGCAGCTTGGGTCCAGCGGGGGGACACAATGAGCAGTTCTTC	CASSLGPAGGHNEQFF
TRBD1	TRBV28	TRBJ1-5	few	TGTGCCAGCAGTTTGCAGGGGGCGCGATGGAGCAATCAGCCCCAGCATTTT	CASSLQGARWSNQPQHF
NA	TRBV24-1	TRBJ2-7	few	TGTGCCACCAGTGATTCCGGGACATCCACCTACGAGCAGTACTTC	CATSDSGTSTYEQYF
NA	TRBV19	TRBJ1-6	few	TGTGCCAGTAGTAGGTACAGGGACGGGAATTCACCCCTCCACTTT	CASSRYRDGNSPLHF
TRBD2	TRBV15	TRBJ2-1	NA	TGTGCCACCAGCAGAGCGGGGGGTAGCTATGAGCAGTTCTTC	CATSRAGGSYEQFF
NA	TRBV7-8	TRBJ1-1	NA	TGTGCCAGCAGTGCGGGGGGGGTGGACACTGAAGCTTTCTTT	CASSAGGVDTEAFF
NA	TRBV5-1	TRBJ2-2	NA	TGCGCCAGCAGCCATGGGACACGTAACACCGGGGAGCTGTTTTTT	CASSHGTRNTGELFF
NA	TRBV11-3	TRBJ1-4	few	TGTGCCAGCAGCTTGCCCGCGGGGGGGACTGAAAAACTGTTTTTT	CASSLPAGGTEKLFF